This T cell receptor (beta chain) was retrieved from a study of CD8+ T cells in alopecia areata. The authors extracted RNA and reverse transcribed it into cDNA as the sequencing template. TCRdb keeps only in-frame clones here, not all; method: immunoSEQ multiplex PCR. The data hold some 170,000 clones, with about 54% observed a single time. Concerning this clone itself: Its antigen remains unidentified.

Notes on the study in general: Alopecia totalis/universalis scalp especially showed more expanded CD8+ clones than normal scalp. In blood and scalp, many expanded lesional clones persisted during tofacitinib.

Regarding treatment: oral pan-JAK inhibitor, 5-10 mg twice daily. Germline CDR1 and CDR2: SGHDN and FVKESK. This CDR3 comprises 11 residues. V gave up 4 bases and J gave up 5 bases, with 5 bases separating them. The V call is TRBV14, the J call TRBJ2-5, with unresolved D. Source: CD4+ T cells sorted from blood, taken between weeks 55 and 65, from a patient treated with tofacitinib. The source is a human donor with alopecia areata. In DNA, the CDR3 is TGTGCCAGCAGCCGTACGGAGACCCAGTACTTC. Translating it yields CASSRTETQYF.